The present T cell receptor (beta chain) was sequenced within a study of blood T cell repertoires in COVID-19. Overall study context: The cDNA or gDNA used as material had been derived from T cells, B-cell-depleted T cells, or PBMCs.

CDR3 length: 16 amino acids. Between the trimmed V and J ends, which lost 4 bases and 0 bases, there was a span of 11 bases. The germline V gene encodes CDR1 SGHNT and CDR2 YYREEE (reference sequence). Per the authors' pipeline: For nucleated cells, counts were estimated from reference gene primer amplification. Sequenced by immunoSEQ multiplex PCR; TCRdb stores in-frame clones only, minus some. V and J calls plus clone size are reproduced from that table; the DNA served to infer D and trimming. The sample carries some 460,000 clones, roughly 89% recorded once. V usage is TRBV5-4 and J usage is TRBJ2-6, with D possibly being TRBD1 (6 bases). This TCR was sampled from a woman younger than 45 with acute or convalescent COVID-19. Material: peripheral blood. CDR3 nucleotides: TGTGCCAGCAGCGTACAGGGTTACTCTGGGGCCAACGTCCTGACTTTC. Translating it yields CASSVQGYSGANVLTF.